One and the same sample provided the 18 T cell receptor beta chains below, sequenced in a study of blood T cell repertoires in COVID-19 (dated by TCRdb to 2020 to 2021). Library preparation used the immunoSEQ multiplex PCR assay. What TCRdb holds here is the immuneACCESS table cut down to in-frame rearrangements. Part of the clones is not present; checked against another copy, under half of the missing clones reflect an unresolved V gene, and the others are unexplained. This sample is represented by about 170,000 clones; 87% of them were singletons. The biggest ten clones account for 3.5% to 4.5% of the sample. Sequenced material: peripheral blood. Receptors were obtained from a man aged 18 to 29 with active or convalescent COVID-19.

This chain joins TRBV27 and TRBJ1-1, with 7 bases that match TRBD1. V was clipped by 4 bases and J by 0 bases; unmatched bases: 2. Germline values: CDR1 MNHEY, CDR2 SMNVEV (reference sequence). The length of the CDR3 is 14 residues. The chain's CDR3 is CASSWGQLNTEAFF. For the CDR3, the DNA is TGTGCCAGCAGTTGGGGACAGCTGAACACTGAAGCTTTCTTT.

This chain joins TRBV2 and TRBJ2-1; 12 bases line up with TRBD2. The germline CDR1 and CDR2 sequences are SNHLY and FYNNEI. Trimming took 6 bases from V and 7 from J; bases not matched to a gene: 10. This CDR3 has 16 amino acids. The CDR3 spells CASRPKLAGGSNEQFF. The CDR3 DNA reads TGTGCCAGCAGACCCAAACTAGCGGGGGGCAGTAATGAGCAGTTCTTC.

This chain joins TRBV28 and TRBJ1-1; 10 bases are a match to TRBD1. After removal of 4 bases from V and 4 bases from J, the junction contained 6 bases not matched to a gene. There are 15 residues in the CDR3. Germline V gene sequence: CDR1 MDHEN, CDR2 SYDVKM. CDR3: CASSSGGTGATEAFF. CDR3 nucleotides: TGTGCCAGCAGTTCCGGGGGGACAGGGGCCACTGAAGCTTTCTTT. Variable domain in full (rest from reference TRBV28 and TRBJ1-1): DVKVTQSSRYLVKRTGEKVFLECVQDMDHENMFWYRQDPGLGLRLIYFSYDVKMKEKGDIPEGYSVSREKKERFSLILESASTNQTSMYLCASSSGGTGATEAFFGQGTRLTVV.

This clone was found once. The chain couples TRBV10-2 to TRBJ2-7; D not resolved. V was trimmed by 6 bases and J by 1 base, leaving 7 bases between them. CDR1 is WSHSY and CDR2 is SAAADI in the germline V gene. The CDR3 contains 12 residues. CDR3 residues: CASRAASYEQYV. CDR3 coding DNA: TGCGCCAGCAGGGCGGCTTCCTACGAGCAGTACGTC.

The rearrangement uses TRBV6-5 and TRBJ2-3, with 10 bases that match TRBD1. The CDR3 runs to 13 residues. CDR1 and CDR2 from the germline V gene are MNHEY and SVGAGI. V trimming: 6 bases; J trimming: 7 bases; junction bases outside the gene matches: 4. The CDR3 sequence is CASRTGGAYTQYF. The CDR3, as DNA: TGTGCCAGCAGGACAGGGGGCGCATATACGCAGTATTTT.

This chain uses TRBV2 with TRBJ2-5, with D perhaps TRBD2 (5 bases). The CDR3 totals 14 residues. Looked up from germline, CDR1 is SNHLY and CDR2 is FYNNEI. The ends were cut back, 7 bases at V and 3 bases at J, with 15 bases in the middle. The chain's CDR3 is CASMAEIGKETQYF. The CDR3 DNA reads TGTGCCAGCATGGCGGAGATCGGGAAAGAGACCCAGTACTTC.

The V call is TRBV3-1 (or the pseudogene TRBV3-2), the J call TRBJ1-2; 7 bases align to TRBD1. The CDR3 is made up of 13 amino acids. Germline CDR1 LGHDT, CDR2 YNNKEL (reference sequence). V was clipped by 4 bases and J by 8 bases; unmatched bases: 7. CDR3 sequence reads: CASSRQGVSGYTF. The CDR3 nucleotides are TGTGCCAGCAGCCGGCAGGGGGTCTCGGGCTACACCTTC.

This clone turned up a few times. The chain is built from TRBV7-9 and TRBJ1-2; TRBD1 aligns across 8 bases. Germline V lookup: CDR1 SEHNR, CDR2 FQNEAQ (reference sequence). V trimming: 5 bases; J trimming: 8 bases; junction bases outside the gene matches: 7. This CDR3 is 13 amino acids long. CDR3 sequence reads: CASSVTGGDGYTF. DNA for the CDR3: TGTGCCAGCAGCGTCACAGGGGGGGACGGCTACACCTTC.

CDR3 in DNA: TGTGCCAGCAGCGGGGGACGACAGGGGCTGTCCACTGAAGCTTTCTTT. Translation: CASSGGRQGLSTEAFF. The chain employs TRBV11-3 and TRBJ1-1; TRBD1 aligns across 8 bases. Germline V lookup: CDR1 SGHNT, CDR2 YENEEA. The CDR3 length is 16 residues. V lost 5 bases, J lost 4 bases, and 12 bases stayed unmatched.

Details on this clone: Its ends do not fully match the called genes, so a read error is possible. In DNA form, the CDR3 reads TGTGCCACCGCTGCCCCGGTAGCGGAGAGGATGCACTTC. This sequence encodes CATAAPVAERMHF. This sequence joins TRBV15 and TRBJ2-7, with a weak D call TRBD2 (6 bases). Germline CDR1 LNHNV, CDR2 YYDKDF (reference sequence). CDR3 length: 13 residues.

The chain uses TRBV11-2 and TRBJ1-3; 11 bases fit TRBD1. The CDR3 consists of 14 residues. The V gene end was trimmed by 4 bases and the J gene end by 8 bases; junction bases not matched to a gene: 4. The V gene's germline CDR1 is SGHAT and CDR2 FQNNGV. The CDR3 bases are TGTGCCAGCAGCTCAGGGACAGGGGGATACACCATATATTTT. Amino acid sequence: CASSSGTGGYTIYF. Looking up the rest from reference TRBV11-2 and TRBJ1-3 gives the full variable domain: EAGVAQSPRYKIIEKRQSVAFWCNPISGHATLYWYQQILGQGPKLLIQFQNNGVVDDSQLPKDRFSAERLKGVDSTLKIQPAKLEDSAVYLCASSSGTGGYTIYFGEGSWLTVV.

This clone was seen just once. The V and J genes are TRBV6-2 or TRBV6-3 and TRBJ1-1; D gene ambiguous. Deletions cut 5 bases from V and 6 bases from J, with 22 bases between. This CDR3 comprises 16 residues. CDR1 is MNHEY and CDR2 is SVGEGT in the germline V gene. This CDR3 is CASSIGALGILSEAFF. CDR3 in DNA: TGTGCCAGCAGTATCGGAGCCCTCGGAATCCTATCTGAAGCTTTCTTT.

The rearrangement joins TRBV7-2 to TRBJ2-7, with 9 nucleotides matching TRBD1. Germline CDR1 reads SGHTA; CDR2 reads FQGNSA. The CDR3 is 15 amino acids. The V gene end was trimmed by 2 bases and the J gene end by 3 bases; junction bases not matched to a gene: 5. The CDR3 sequence: CASSLTGTGFYEQYF. In nucleotides, the CDR3 is TGTGCCAGCAGCTTAACTGGGACAGGGTTCTACGAGCAGTACTTC.

The chain is built from TRBV30 and TRBJ1-4, with D possibly being TRBD1 (5 bases). The V gene's germline CDR1 is GTSNPN and CDR2 SVGIG (reference sequence). The CDR3 has 14 amino acids. V was shortened by 1 base and J by 7 bases, with 13 bases between the two germline ends. The chain's CDR3 is CAWSAAGRFEKLFF. The CDR3 DNA reads as TGTGCCTGGAGTGCAGCGGGACGGTTTGAAAAACTGTTTTTT.

The chain has TRBV11-2 and TRBJ1-6; D is uncertain. V gave up 1 base and J gave up 8 bases, with 12 bases separating them. CDR3 length: 15 amino acids. In germline, CDR1 is SGHAT, CDR2 FQNNGV. The CDR3 DNA is TGTGCCAGCAGCTTAGTGCCCGGGTATGATTCACCCCTCCACTTT. It encodes CASSLVPGYDSPLHF.

The CDR3 DNA reads TGTGCCAGCAGTTACTTCGGGGGGCGAAACACAGATACGCAGTATTTT. This sequence encodes CASSYFGGRNTDTQYF. V is TRBV6-5 and J is TRBJ2-3, with D possibly matching TRBD2 (7 bases). The CDR3 is 16 residues long. V was cut by 1 base and J by 2 bases, with 13 bases left in between. Germline CDR1 is MNHEY and CDR2 is SVGAGI.

CDR3 bases: TGTGCCAGCAGTTTGAAGGACTGGTACTCCTACAATGAGCAGTTCTTC. As protein: CASSLKDWYSYNEQFF. V is TRBV27 and J is TRBJ2-1; a possible D gene is TRBD2 (5 bases). Germline values: CDR1 MNHEY, CDR2 SMNVEV (reference sequence). The CDR3 covers 16 residues. Trimming removed 3 bases from V and 0 bases from J, with 12 bases in between.

V usage is TRBV27 and J usage is TRBJ2-3; tentatively, D is TRBD2 (6 bases). The germline V gene encodes CDR1 MNHEY and CDR2 SMNVEV (reference sequence). Trimming shortened V by 6 bases and J by 2 bases, and 15 bases separated the two germline ends. The CDR3 is made up of 15 amino acids. The CDR3 protein is CASSGTQVFTDTQYF. Written as DNA, the CDR3 is TGTGCCAGCAGCGGGACTCAAGTGTTCACAGATACGCAGTATTTT.